This T cell receptor beta chain was identified in a study of identical twins. Study-level points and caveats: Conclusions leaned on cross-sectional statistical analysis and did not track the same donors over time. There were fewer insertions in abundant cord blood beta clonotypes, but memory repertoires showed no such pattern.

On this clonotype: The antigen is undetermined.

With 5 bases removed from V and 6 bases from J, the gap between germline ends came to 21 bases. The CDR3 is made up of 16 amino acids. The germline gives CDR1 MDHEN, CDR2 SYDVKM. TCRdb reprocessed the 5' RACE reads with MiXCR, giving one entry per CDR3 protein. Of roughly 200,000 distinct CDR3 sequences listed, 7.5% were seen once; the top ten hold roughly 2%. The data were also submitted as part of a second study, on yellow fever vaccine responses in identical twins.

Sequencing was performed on memory (CD45RO+) T cells sorted from blood. This receptor was taken from a woman aged 18-29 years in good health. The chain is built from TRBV28 and TRBJ2-3; D call uncertain. CDR3 nucleotide sequence: TGTGCCAGCAGTAGTTTAGCCGGCCCCCCCAAGGATACGCAGTATTTT. It yields the protein CASSSLAGPPKDTQYF.